The clone carrying this T cell receptor (beta chain) appeared many times. Antigen specificity is unknown. Unique molecular identifiers (one per individual cDNA molecule) were attached. TCRdb itself ran the 5' RACE reads through MiXCR, one entry per CDR3 protein. Of 40,000 to 45,000 distinct CDR3 sequences detected, 5% to 6.5% appear once; the ten largest clones hold approximately 7.5%. The sample belongs to a study of early T cells in non-severe SARS-CoV-2 infection. For the study at large: The chains were unpaired, and the sequenced material was bulk RNA from unsorted whole blood.

Study-level points and caveats: VDJdb matching favored anti-spike CD8 responses, missing private and CD4 specificities.

Sequences were derived from whole blood, sampled at baseline. The sequence was obtained from an adult who was a healthcare worker with PCR-confirmed SARS-CoV-2 infection or an uninfected control (not recorded which).

The CDR3 protein is CASQGAASHTEAFF. The CDR3 DNA is TGTGCCAGCCAGGGGGCCGCGTCCCACACTGAAGCTTTCTTT. The rearrangement links TRBV6-5 to TRBJ1-1, with 8 bases aligning to TRBD1. The CDR3 extends over 14 amino acids. Trimming removed 8 bases from V and 3 bases from J; junction bases left unmatched: 8. The V gene's germline CDR1 is MNHEY and CDR2 SVGAGI.